This T cell receptor beta chain was found in a study of blood T cell repertoires in COVID-19. About the study: Sites across the United States, Italy and Spain contributed samples from acute and convalescent COVID-19. Sample material is recorded as cDNA or gDNA derived from T cells, B-cell-depleted T cells, or PBMCs.

The V gene end was trimmed by 4 bases and the J gene end by 12 bases; junction bases not matched to a gene: 12. The CDR3 runs 15 residues. CDR1 and CDR2 (germline): SGHTA, FQGTGA. Profiled with immunoSEQ multiplex PCR; TCRdb holds only in-frame clones, not every one. The table shows about 89,000 clones, with around three quarters occurring only once. This chain links TRBV7-3 with TRBJ2-1; TRBD2 matches 10 bases. The sample taken for sequencing was peripheral blood. The sequence derives from a human donor in a cohort sampled during active COVID-19. CDR3 residues: CASSSQGAGGRGQFF. The CDR3 nucleotides are TGTGCCAGCAGCTCCCAAGGAGCGGGAGGGCGCGGGCAGTTCTTC.